This TCR beta chain emerged from a study of blood T cells in healthy people across ages. A J-beta primer mix and a sample-barcoded 5' primer were used in a second PCR of about 7 to 12 cycles. Tags on each cDNA molecule came from a template-switch adaptor with 12 random nucleotides. TCRdb passed the 5' RACE reads through MiXCR, listing each CDR3 protein once. The profile shows hundreds of thousands of distinct CDR3 sequences, around 27% of them singletons. Findings and caveats of the study: Diversity estimates from one million T cells were considered underestimates. As age increased, TCR beta diversity per million T cells fell in a roughly linear fashion.

The CDR3 has 12 residues. V was pared by 5 bases and J by 11 bases, with 7 bases of the junction left unmatched. Germline V gene data show CDR1 as PRHDT and CDR2 as FYEKMQ (reference sequence). This clonotype was counted between two and nine times. The target antigen is unknown. These records were also assigned to another study, of T cells of mothers and their children. In that study: Biologically related mothers and children overlapped slightly more than unrelated pairs, a non-significant difference.

The gene calls are TRBV13 and TRBJ1-1, with 8 positions matching TRBD1. The clonotype comes from a boy aged 2 to 9 in good health. Sequenced sample: blood. CDR3 coding DNA: TGTGCCAGCAGCCCACGGACAGGGAGCGCTTTCTTT. Translated: CASSPRTGSAFF.